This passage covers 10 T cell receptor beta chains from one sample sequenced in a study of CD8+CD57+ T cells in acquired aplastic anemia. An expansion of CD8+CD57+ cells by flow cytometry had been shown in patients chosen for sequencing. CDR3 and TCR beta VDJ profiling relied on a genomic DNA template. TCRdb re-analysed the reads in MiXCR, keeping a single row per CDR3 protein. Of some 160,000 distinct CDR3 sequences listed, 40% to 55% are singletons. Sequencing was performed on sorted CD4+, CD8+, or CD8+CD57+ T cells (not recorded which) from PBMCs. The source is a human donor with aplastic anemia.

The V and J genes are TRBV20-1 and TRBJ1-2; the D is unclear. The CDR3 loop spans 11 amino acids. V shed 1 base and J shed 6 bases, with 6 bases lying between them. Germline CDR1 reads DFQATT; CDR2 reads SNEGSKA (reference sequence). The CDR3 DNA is TGCAGTGCTAGAGTCGGGAATGGCTACACCTTC. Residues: CSARVGNGYTF.

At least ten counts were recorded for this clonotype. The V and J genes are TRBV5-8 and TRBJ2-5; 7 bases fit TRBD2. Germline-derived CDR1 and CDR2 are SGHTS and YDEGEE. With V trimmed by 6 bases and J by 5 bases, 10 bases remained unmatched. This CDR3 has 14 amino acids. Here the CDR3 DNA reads TGTGCCAGCACCCGGGGAGCGGGATGGGAGACCCAGTACTTC. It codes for CASTRGAGWETQYF.

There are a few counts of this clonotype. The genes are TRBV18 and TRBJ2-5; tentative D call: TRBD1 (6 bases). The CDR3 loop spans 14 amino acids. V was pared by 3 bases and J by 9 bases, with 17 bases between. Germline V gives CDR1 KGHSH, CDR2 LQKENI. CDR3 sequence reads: CASSPSGVELAQYF. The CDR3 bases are TGTGCCAGCTCACCGTCAGGGGTGGAGCTGGCCCAGTACTTC.

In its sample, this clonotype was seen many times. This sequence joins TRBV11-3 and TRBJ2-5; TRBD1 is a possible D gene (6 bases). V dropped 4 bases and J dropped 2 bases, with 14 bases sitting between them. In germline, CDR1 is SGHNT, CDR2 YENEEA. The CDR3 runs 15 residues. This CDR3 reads CASSSTRGFQETQYF. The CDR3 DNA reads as TGTGCCAGCAGCTCCACCAGGGGTTTTCAAGAGACCCAGTACTTC.

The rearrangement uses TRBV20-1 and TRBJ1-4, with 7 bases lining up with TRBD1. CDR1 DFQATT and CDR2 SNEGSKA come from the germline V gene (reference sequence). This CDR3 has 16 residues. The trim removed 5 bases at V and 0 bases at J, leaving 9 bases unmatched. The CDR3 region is CSAEWDRGATNEKLFF. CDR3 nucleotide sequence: TGCAGTGCTGAATGGGACAGAGGGGCAACTAATGAAAAACTGTTTTTT.

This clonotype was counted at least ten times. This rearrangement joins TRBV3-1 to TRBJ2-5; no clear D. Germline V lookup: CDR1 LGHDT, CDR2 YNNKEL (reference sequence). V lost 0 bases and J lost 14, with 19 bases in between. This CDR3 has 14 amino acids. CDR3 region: CASSQDLGHRPLYF. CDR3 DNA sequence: TGTGCCAGCAGCCAAGATCTAGGCCATAGGCCCCTCTACTTC.

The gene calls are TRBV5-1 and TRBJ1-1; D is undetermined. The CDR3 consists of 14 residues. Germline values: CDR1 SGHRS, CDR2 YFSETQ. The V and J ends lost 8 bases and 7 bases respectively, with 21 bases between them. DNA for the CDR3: TGCGCCAGTCGGGAGCCGTCCGGGATGGTTGAAGCTTTCTTT. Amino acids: CASREPSGMVEAFF.

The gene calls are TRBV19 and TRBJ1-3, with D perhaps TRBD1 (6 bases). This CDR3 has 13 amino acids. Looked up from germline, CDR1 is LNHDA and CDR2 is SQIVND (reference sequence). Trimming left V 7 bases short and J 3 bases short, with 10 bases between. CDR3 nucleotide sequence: TGTGCCAGTACGCGGGGGCTTGGAAACACCATATATTTT. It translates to CASTRGLGNTIYF.

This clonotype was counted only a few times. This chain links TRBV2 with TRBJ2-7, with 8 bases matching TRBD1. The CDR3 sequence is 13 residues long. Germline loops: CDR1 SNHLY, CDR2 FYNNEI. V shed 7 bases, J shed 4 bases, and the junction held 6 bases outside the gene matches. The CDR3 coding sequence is TGTGCCAGCACCACGGACAGGGTATACGAGCAGTACTTC. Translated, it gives CASTTDRVYEQYF.

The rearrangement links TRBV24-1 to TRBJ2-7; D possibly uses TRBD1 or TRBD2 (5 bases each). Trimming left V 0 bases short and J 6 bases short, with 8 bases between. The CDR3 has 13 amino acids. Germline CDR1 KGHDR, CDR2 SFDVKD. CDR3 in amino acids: CATSDLAGSEQYF. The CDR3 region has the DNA TGTGCCACCAGTGATTTGGCAGGGAGCGAGCAGTACTTC.